This T cell receptor (beta chain) was recovered during a study of metastatic and nonmetastatic thyroid tumors (dated by TCRdb to 2019 to 2021). Regarding the complete study: Repertoires were compared across peripheral blood and tumor or nodule tissue samples from malignant and benign thyroid patients. The paper as a whole reports these results and caveats: TCR beta diversity was reported as significantly higher in malignant tumors than in benign nodules, in both blood and tumor samples.

The method behind the library was PCR. TCRdb lists the instrument as Illumina HiSeq 4000. High-throughput sequencing was used to profile the TCR beta-chain CDR3 region of each patient. On the study's bioinformatics: Drawing on CDR3 differences between clinicopathological groups, the researchers built a classifier meant to tell apart patients with distant-metastatic papillary thyroid cancer. Repertoire diversity was assessed with the Shannon index, and tumor-blood repertoire similarity with the Morisita-Horn index. Using fastp trimming at Q25 and MiXCR clonotype assembly, TCRdb reanalyzed the public sequencing data and kept in-frame beta chains. It is TCRdb's table, rather than the study itself, that gives the V and J calls and clone size. The sample profile shows around 46,000 clones; roughly a fifth of them were found once. Of the sample, roughly 3.8% is held by the ten largest clones. This clone has a count of ten or more. No antigen is known for it. Per-base quality was not reported, and no clone a single base away is much larger than it.

No treatment had been received by any patient before thyroid surgery. Patient clinical samples collected from about 2011 to 2018 were retrospectively analysed using T-cell receptor beta sequencing. The CDR3 has 12 amino acids, counting the end cysteine and phenylalanine. The only DNA kept is the CDR3, 36 bases in frame from the first base. The V end loses 5 bases and the J end loses 2 bases, and a stretch of 3 bases separates them. The receptor was isolated from a male donor with papillary thyroid cancer or a benign thyroid nodule (not recorded which). Some clones in this sample may be carry-over from other donors' samples. The rearranged segments are TRBV12-3 or TRBV12-4 and TRBJ2-2; the D gene remains uncertain. Input material: blood. The CDR3 protein is CASSLNTGELFF. The nucleotides are TGTGCCAGCAGTCTTAACACCGGGGAGCTGTTTTTT.